The text below deals with one T cell receptor beta chain. What this receptor recognizes is not known. Base qualities are missing; no much larger clone stands one base away. The sample originates from a study of beta chain features in type 1 diabetes listed by TCRdb under 2018. The study in broad terms: Mean age, gender distribution, total cell number and subset yield did not differ between patients and healthy donors. A total of over 90,000,000 sorted cells were examined across all samples, and a strong correlation was observed between cell number per subset and RNA yield. The study compared TCRB repertoires of sorted circulating CD4+ T cell subsets between recently diagnosed type 1 diabetes patients and matched healthy donors. Regulatory and stem cell-like memory subsets were isolated from only 8 patients and about eight healthy donors, whereas naive and central memory subsets came from all 28 donors. Beyond this particular receptor, the publication reports: Because cDNA was sequenced instead of genomic DNA, highly expressing activated cells could be over-represented, though the groups showed no difference in activation or CD3 levels. The naive, central memory and regulatory TCRB repertoires appeared to resemble one another more closely among patients than among healthy donors. Patients with type 1 diabetes made fewer insertions and deleted more nucleotides at VDJ recombination sites, implying thymic rearrangement abnormalities. A moderate but significant shortening of TCRB CDR3 length was observed in type 1 diabetes patients in all four CD4+ subsets. PCR may preferentially amplify shorter templates, but because patient and control samples were amplified and corrected together, any resulting skew would affect both groups equally. Because small numbers of individuals were included in the HLA sub-analyses, any influence of HLA type on TCRB rearrangement was left unresolved.

A single peripheral blood draw of around 120 mL on average was collected from each donor into heparinised tubes. Naive, central memory, regulatory and stem cell-like memory CD4+ T cells were sorted on a BD FACSAria II using a panel including CD45RO, CCR7, CD25, CD127, CD95 and CD27. Every sorted population had a purity above 95%. PBMCs were isolated right away by Lymphoprep density gradient centrifugation and were stained directly, without culture. Samples were stained and sorted in pairs, with one healthy donor and one patient per experiment, so that batch effects were minimized. The V end loses 6 bases and the J end loses 0 bases, and a stretch of 8 bases separates them. Including the terminal cysteine and phenylalanine, the CDR3 comprises 13 residues. Left in the record is the CDR3 DNA by itself, 39 bases read in frame from the first base. The germline V gene (reference sequence) supplies CDR1 MNHEY and CDR2 SMNVEV.

All of the isolated RNA was reverse transcribed with the High Capacity cDNA Reverse Transcription Kit, so expressed TCRB transcripts were sequenced. Deep immunoSEQ sequencing was applied to naive, central memory and regulatory T cell samples, giving an average of roughly 3.6 million total reads per sample. Sorted cells were lysed in RLT buffer, and RNA was extracted using DNase-treated RNeasy Micro or Mini kits according to cell number. To prevent cross-contamination, every cell subset was processed on its own, while patient and healthy donor samples were processed together. TCRB sequences were amplified from cDNA with the immunoSEQ multiplex PCR, producing 87-bp fragments spanning the CDR3 region. Amplicons were sequenced on the Illumina HiSeq platform. For the original study's pipeline: Synthetic template baselines were used to correct PCR bias computationally, reads within Hamming distance 2 were collapsed, and singletons that could not be merged were discarded. By aligning reads against IMGT, V, D and J genes, CDR3 length, and insertions or deletions at six rearrangement sites were assigned. Within each subset, clonotype counts were normalized to sorted cell number, after which true diversity and Gini coefficients were computed with the tcR R package. Repertoire sharing was quantified using the overlap coefficient calculated on TCRB nucleotide sequences. As a proxy for the pre-selection repertoire, out-of-frame TCRB sequences from naive cells were analyzed. Imported from immuneACCESS, the table was reduced by TCRdb to in-frame sequences with V and J called. These copies leave out some clones; in studies compared against another copy, an unresolved V gene accounts for under half, and the cause of the remainder is not known. V, J and clone size were drawn from that table, and D and trimming were deduced from the DNA. The sample profile shows around 430,000 clones; over 25% of them were found once. The ten largest make up about 0.06% of the sample.

The sample comprised naive CD4+ T cells from blood. The cell subset or site label corresponds to: true naive CD4+ T cells. This clonotype was sampled from a man aged 18 to 35 in good health. Rearrangement joined TRBV27 to TRBJ2-5, and TRBD1 may be the D gene, going by 6 matching bases. The DNA sequence is given as TGTGCCAGCAGGGGACACGACCAAGAGACCCAGTACTTC. This encodes CASRGHDQETQYF.